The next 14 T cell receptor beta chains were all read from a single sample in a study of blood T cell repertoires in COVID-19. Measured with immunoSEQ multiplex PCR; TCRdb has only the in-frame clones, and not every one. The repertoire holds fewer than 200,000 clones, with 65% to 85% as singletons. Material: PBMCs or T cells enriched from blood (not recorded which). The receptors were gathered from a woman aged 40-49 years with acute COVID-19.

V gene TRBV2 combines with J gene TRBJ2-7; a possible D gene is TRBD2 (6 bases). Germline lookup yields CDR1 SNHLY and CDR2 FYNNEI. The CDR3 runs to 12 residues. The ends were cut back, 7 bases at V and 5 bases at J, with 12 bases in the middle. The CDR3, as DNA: TGTGCCAGCACTGACGGGAGAAACGAGCAGTACTTC. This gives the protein CASTDGRNEQYF.

The CDR3 bases are TGTGCCAGCAGCCAAAGACAGGGATGGGAGTCTGGAAACACCATATATTTT. Translating gives CASSQRQGWESGNTIYF. J is TRBJ1-3 and V is TRBV4-2; 7 bases line up with TRBD1. The CDR3 extends over 17 amino acids. The trim removed 2 bases at V and 1 base at J, leaving 8 bases unmatched. The germline gives CDR1 LGHNA, CDR2 YNFKEQ.

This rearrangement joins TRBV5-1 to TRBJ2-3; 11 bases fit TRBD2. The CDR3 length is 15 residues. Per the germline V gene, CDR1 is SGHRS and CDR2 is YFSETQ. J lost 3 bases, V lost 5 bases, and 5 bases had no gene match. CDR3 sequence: CASRTSGSVTDTQYF. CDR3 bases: TGCGCCAGCAGAACTAGCGGGAGTGTGACAGATACGCAGTATTTT.

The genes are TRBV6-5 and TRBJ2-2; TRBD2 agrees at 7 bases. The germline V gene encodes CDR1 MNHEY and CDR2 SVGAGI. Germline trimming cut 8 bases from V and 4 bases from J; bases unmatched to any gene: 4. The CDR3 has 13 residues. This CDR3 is CASQIAGTGELFF. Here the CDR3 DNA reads TGTGCCAGCCAAATAGCGGGCACCGGGGAGCTGTTTTTT.

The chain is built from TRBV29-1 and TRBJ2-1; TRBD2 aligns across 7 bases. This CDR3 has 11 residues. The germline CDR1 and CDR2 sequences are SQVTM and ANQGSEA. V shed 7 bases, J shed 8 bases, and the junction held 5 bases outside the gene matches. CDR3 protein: CSAREIDEQFF. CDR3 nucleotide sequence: TGCAGCGCGCGGGAGATCGATGAGCAGTTCTTC.

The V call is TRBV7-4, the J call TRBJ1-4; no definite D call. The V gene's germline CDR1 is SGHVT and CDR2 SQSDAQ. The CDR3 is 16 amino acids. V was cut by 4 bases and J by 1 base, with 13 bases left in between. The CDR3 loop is CASSWNPEGTNEKLFF. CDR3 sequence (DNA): TGTGCCAGCAGCTGGAACCCGGAGGGAACTAATGAAAAACTGTTTTTT.

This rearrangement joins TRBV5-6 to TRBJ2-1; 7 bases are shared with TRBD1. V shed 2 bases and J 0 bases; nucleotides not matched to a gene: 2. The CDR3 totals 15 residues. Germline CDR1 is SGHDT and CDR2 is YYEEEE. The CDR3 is CASSFTGVSYNEQFF. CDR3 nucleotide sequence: TGTGCCAGCAGCTTTACAGGGGTCTCCTACAATGAGCAGTTCTTC.

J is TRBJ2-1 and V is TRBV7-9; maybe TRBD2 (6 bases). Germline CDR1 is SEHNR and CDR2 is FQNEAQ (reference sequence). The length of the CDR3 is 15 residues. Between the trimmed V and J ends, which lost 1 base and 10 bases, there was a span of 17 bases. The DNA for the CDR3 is TGTGCCAGCAGCTTAGGGCGGATCGGGAGCGAAGAGCAGTTCTTC. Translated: CASSLGRIGSEEQFF. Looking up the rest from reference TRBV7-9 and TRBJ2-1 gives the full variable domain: DTGVSQNPRHKITKRGQNVTFRCDPISEHNRLYWYRQTLGQGPEFLTYFQNEAQLEKSRLLSDRFSAERPKGSFSTLEIQRTEQGDSAMYLCASSLGRIGSEEQFFGPGTRLTVL.

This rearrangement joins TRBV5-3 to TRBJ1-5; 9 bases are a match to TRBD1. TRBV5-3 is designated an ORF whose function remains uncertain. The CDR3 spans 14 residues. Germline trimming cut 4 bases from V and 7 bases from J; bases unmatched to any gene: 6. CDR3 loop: CARSGGTGIQPQHF. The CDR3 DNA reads TGTGCCAGAAGCGGGGGGACAGGGATCCAGCCCCAGCATTTT.

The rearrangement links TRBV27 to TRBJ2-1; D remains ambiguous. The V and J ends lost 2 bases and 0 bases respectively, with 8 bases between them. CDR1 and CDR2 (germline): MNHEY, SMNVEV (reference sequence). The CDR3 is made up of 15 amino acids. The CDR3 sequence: CASSLASSSYNEQFF. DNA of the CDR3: TGTGCCAGCAGTTTAGCTTCCAGCTCCTACAATGAGCAGTTCTTC.

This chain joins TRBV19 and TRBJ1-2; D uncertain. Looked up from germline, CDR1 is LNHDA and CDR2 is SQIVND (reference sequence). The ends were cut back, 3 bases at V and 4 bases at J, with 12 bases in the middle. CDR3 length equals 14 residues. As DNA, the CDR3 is TGTGCCAGTAGTATTGGCGTCAGGATCTATGGCTACACCTTC. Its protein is CASSIGVRIYGYTF.

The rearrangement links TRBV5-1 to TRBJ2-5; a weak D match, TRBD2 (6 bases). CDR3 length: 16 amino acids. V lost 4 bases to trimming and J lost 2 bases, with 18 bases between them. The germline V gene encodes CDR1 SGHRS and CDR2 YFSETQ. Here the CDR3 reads CASSLGQRAGQETQYF. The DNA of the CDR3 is TGCGCCAGCAGCCTGGGTCAGCGGGCGGGACAAGAGACCCAGTACTTC.

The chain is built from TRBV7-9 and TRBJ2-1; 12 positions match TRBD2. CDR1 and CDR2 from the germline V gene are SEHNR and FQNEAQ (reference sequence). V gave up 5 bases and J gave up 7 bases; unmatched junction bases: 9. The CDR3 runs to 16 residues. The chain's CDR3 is CASSASGRAEGNEQFF. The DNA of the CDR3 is TGTGCCAGCAGCGCTAGCGGGAGGGCTGAGGGAAATGAGCAGTTCTTC. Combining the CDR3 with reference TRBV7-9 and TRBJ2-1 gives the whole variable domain DTGVSQNPRHKITKRGQNVTFRCDPISEHNRLYWYRQTLGQGPEFLTYFQNEAQLEKSRLLSDRFSAERPKGSFSTLEIQRTEQGDSAMYLCASSASGRAEGNEQFFGPGTRLTVL.

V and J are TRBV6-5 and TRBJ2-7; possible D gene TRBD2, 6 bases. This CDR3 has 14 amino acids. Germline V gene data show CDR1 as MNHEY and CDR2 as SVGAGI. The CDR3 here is CASSDSGTVYEQYV. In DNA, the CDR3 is TGTGCCAGCAGTGACTCCGGGACTGTCTACGAGCAGTACGTC.